Listed here are 18 T cell receptor beta chains from one sample, sequenced in a study of T-cell reconstitution after alpha-beta-depleted transplantation in children. Molecular barcoding with unique molecular identifiers was used for the TCRbeta library. TCRdb processed the PCR reads anew with MiXCR; each CDR3 protein has one entry. This sample has more than 250,000 distinct CDR3 sequences, with 9.9% found just once. The sample here was PBMCs from the stem cell graft donor, taken from the stem cell graft. These receptors originate from a human donor who donated a stem cell graft to a child with SCID.

This clonotype has a handful of counts. The chain links TRBV7-3 to TRBJ2-7; D tentatively fits TRBD1 or TRBD2 (5 bases each). CDR1 is SGHTA, CDR2 FQGTGA, per germline. This CDR3 has 13 amino acids. V lost 2 bases and J lost 7, with 12 bases in between. CDR3 DNA sequence: TGTGCCAGCAGCTTATGGGGAGAGGGGGAGCAGTACTTC. Translating gives CASSLWGEGEQYF.

In its sample, this clonotype was seen many times. This chain joins TRBV15 and TRBJ1-1; D perhaps matches TRBD1 (5 bases). The CDR3 has 13 residues. Germline CDR1 is LNHNV and CDR2 is YYDKDF (reference sequence). V lost 1 base, J lost 6 bases, and 9 bases lay in between. CDR3 region: CATSRVEGSEAFF. The CDR3 bases are TGTGCCACCAGCAGAGTAGAGGGGTCTGAAGCTTTCTTT.

The V and J genes are TRBV7-8 and TRBJ2-7, with 10 bases matching TRBD2. CDR1 is SGHVS, CDR2 FQNEAQ, per germline. Trimming at V came to 5 bases and at J to 3 bases, leaving 7 bases not matched to a gene. CDR3 length: 15 residues. As DNA, the CDR3 is TGTGCCAGCAGCCCGGGGACTAGCGTTTTCTACGAGCAGTACTTC. Translated: CASSPGTSVFYEQYF.

The V and J genes are TRBV7-6 and TRBJ1-3, with a tentative D call TRBD1 (5 bases). The V and J ends lost 5 bases and 4 bases respectively, with 6 bases between them. The germline V gene encodes CDR1 SGHVS and CDR2 FNYEAQ. The CDR3 is 12 residues long. CDR3 sequence: CASSRTGNTIYF. The CDR3, as DNA: TGTGCCAGCAGCAGGACAGGAAACACCATATATTTT.

The rearrangement uses TRBV5-1 and TRBJ2-1, with 14 nucleotides matching TRBD2. Losses at the gene ends were 3 bases for V and 10 bases for J; bases not matched to a gene: 9. In germline, CDR1 is SGHRS, CDR2 YFSETQ. This CDR3 spans 16 amino acids. Here the CDR3 reads CASSSQTSGGAREQFF. In DNA, the CDR3 is TGCGCCAGCAGCTCTCAGACTAGCGGGGGGGCCCGGGAGCAGTTCTTC.

The chain employs TRBV3-1 and TRBJ2-3; tentatively, D is TRBD2 (5 bases). V was shortened by 8 bases and J by 0 bases, with 15 bases between the two germline ends. The CDR3 sequence is 15 residues long. CDR1 is LGHDT and CDR2 is YNNKEL in the germline V gene (reference sequence). CDR3 sequence (DNA): TGTGCCAGCCGGGAAGGCGATATTAGCACAGATACGCAGTATTTT. It specifies CASREGDISTDTQYF.

The genes are TRBV10-3 and TRBJ1-1; 7 positions match TRBD1. Germline lookup yields CDR1 ENHRY and CDR2 SYGVKD. Trimming at V came to 6 bases and at J to 8 bases, leaving 9 bases not matched to a gene. This CDR3 has 13 amino acids. Here the CDR3 reads CAIREHRGTEAFF. The DNA of the CDR3 is TGTGCCATCAGGGAACACAGGGGAACCGAAGCTTTCTTT.

Comments on this clonotype: A much larger clonotype is one base distant, so this may be a read error. V usage is TRBV9 and J usage is TRBJ2-1; tentatively, D is TRBD2 (6 bases). Germline lookup yields CDR1 SGDLS and CDR2 YYNGEE. The CDR3 length is 13 residues. V was clipped by 3 bases and J by 8 bases, with 12 bases between them. The chain's CDR3 is CASSGGVLDEQFF. CDR3 nucleotides: TGTGCCAGCAGCGGCGGGGTTTTAGATGAGCAGTTCTTC.

This clonotype came up many times. The CDR3 loop is CASLGKEWNTEAFF. The CDR3 nucleotides read TGTGCCAGTCTTGGCAAGGAATGGAACACTGAAGCTTTCTTT. The chain uses TRBV19 and TRBJ1-1; D not certain. The CDR3 is 14 residues long. V lost 8 bases and J lost 1, with 14 bases in between. Germline CDR1 and CDR2: LNHDA and SQIVND (reference sequence).

The V gene is TRBV29-1, the J gene TRBJ2-1; maybe TRBD1 (6 bases). V was clipped by 7 bases and J by 6 bases, with 28 bases between them. This CDR3 region has 17 residues. Looked up from germline, CDR1 is SQVTM and CDR2 is ANQGSEA. Here the CDR3 DNA reads TGCAGCGCCCACGGGGAATCGGGACACTTCACTACCAATGAGCAGTTCTTC. Protein: CSAHGESGHFTTNEQFF.

This clonotype showed up just a few times. This chain uses TRBV20-1 with TRBJ1-5; D is perhaps TRBD1 (5 bases). Trimming removed 3 bases from V and 7 bases from J, with 16 bases in between. Germline CDR1 reads DFQATT; CDR2 reads SNEGSKA (reference sequence). The CDR3 consists of 14 residues. CDR3 residues: CSARDPRDAQPQHF. DNA for the CDR3: TGCAGTGCTAGGGACCCCCGGGACGCGCAGCCCCAGCATTTT.

This sequence joins TRBV7-3 and TRBJ2-2; D gene ambiguous. The CDR3 consists of 12 residues. V lost 7 bases to trimming and J lost 10 bases, with 13 bases between them. The germline CDR1 and CDR2 sequences are SGHTA and FQGTGA. This CDR3 is CASTNDPVELFF. CDR3 in DNA: TGTGCCAGCACTAATGATCCCGTGGAGCTGTTTTTT.

The chain has TRBV6-1 and TRBJ2-3; 9 nucleotides align to TRBD2. Per the germline V gene, CDR1 is MNHNS and CDR2 is SASEGT. The CDR3 contains 14 residues. V lost 7 bases to trimming and J lost 4 bases; unmatched junction nucleotides: 6. CDR3 in DNA: TGTGCCAGCATCGGCGGGGGGGCCTCAGATACGCAGTATTTT. It yields the protein CASIGGGASDTQYF.

This clonotype was recorded many times. The chain couples TRBV20-1 to TRBJ2-5; TRBD2 matches 8 bases. Germline lookup yields CDR1 DFQATT and CDR2 SNEGSKA (reference sequence). With 3 bases clipped from V and 4 bases from J, the junction kept 10 bases outside the gene matches. The CDR3 is made up of 15 amino acids. CDR3 protein: CSASWAGGLGETQYF. CDR3 coding DNA: TGCAGTGCTAGCTGGGCGGGGGGTTTAGGAGAGACCCAGTACTTC.

The rearrangement joins TRBV4-2 to TRBJ2-6; the D gene is possibly TRBD1 (6 bases). Trimming took off 10 bases at V and 0 bases at J, with 25 bases between the two ends. CDR1 is LGHNA and CDR2 is YNFKEQ in the germline V gene. This CDR3 spans 19 amino acids. This CDR3 reads CAMSPGDIFISSGANVLTF. CDR3 in DNA: TGTGCCATGAGCCCCGGGGACATCTTCATCAGCTCTGGGGCCAACGTCCTGACTTTC.

V and J are TRBV2 and TRBJ2-2; D perhaps matches TRBD2 (5 bases). Trimming removed 3 bases at V and 6 bases at J, with 14 bases between. The germline V gene has CDR1 SNHLY and CDR2 FYNNEI. The CDR3 has 15 amino acids. Written as DNA, the CDR3 is TGTGCCAGCAGTGATGCAGCGGCAAACTCCGGGGAGCTGTTTTTT. This gives the protein CASSDAAANSGELFF.

The table lists this clonotype with many counts. The chain is built from TRBV29-1 and TRBJ1-2; D call uncertain. This CDR3 has 12 residues. The V gene lost 4 bases and the J gene lost 1 base, with 7 bases spanning the gap. The germline gives CDR1 SQVTM, CDR2 ANQGSEA. The CDR3 nucleotides read TGCAGCGTTGCCGCCAATAACTATGGCTACACCTTC. Translation: CSVAANNYGYTF.

This chain connects TRBV6-5 to TRBJ2-7; 7 nucleotides match TRBD1. The CDR3 totals 16 residues. Germline trimming cut 4 bases from V and 0 bases from J; bases unmatched to any gene: 9. Germline assignment: CDR1 MNHEY and CDR2 SVGAGI. CDR3 in amino acids: CASSSPGQLNSYEQYF. CDR3 nucleotide sequence: TGTGCCAGCAGTTCGCCGGGACAGCTTAACTCCTACGAGCAGTACTTC.